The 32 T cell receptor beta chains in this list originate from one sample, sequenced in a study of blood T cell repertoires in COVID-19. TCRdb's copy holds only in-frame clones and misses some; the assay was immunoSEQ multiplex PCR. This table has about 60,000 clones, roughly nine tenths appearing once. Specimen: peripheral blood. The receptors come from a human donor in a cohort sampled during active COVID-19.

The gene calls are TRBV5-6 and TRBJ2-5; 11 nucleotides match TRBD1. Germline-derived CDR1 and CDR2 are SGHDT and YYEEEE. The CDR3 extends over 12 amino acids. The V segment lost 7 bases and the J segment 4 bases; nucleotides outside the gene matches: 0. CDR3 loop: CASGTGGETQYF. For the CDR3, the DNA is TGTGCCAGCGGGACAGGGGGAGAGACCCAGTACTTC.

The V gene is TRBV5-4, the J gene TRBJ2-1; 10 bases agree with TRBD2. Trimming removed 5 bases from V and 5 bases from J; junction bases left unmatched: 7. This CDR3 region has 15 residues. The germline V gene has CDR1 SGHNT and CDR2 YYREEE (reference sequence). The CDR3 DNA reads TGTGCCAGCAGGTCCGGACTAGCGGAAGACAATGAGCAGTTCTTC. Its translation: CASRSGLAEDNEQFF.

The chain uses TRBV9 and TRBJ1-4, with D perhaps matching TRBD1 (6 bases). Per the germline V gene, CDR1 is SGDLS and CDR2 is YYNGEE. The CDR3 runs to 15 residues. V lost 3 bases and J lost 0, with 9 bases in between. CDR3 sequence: CASSGGGATNEKLFF. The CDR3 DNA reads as TGTGCCAGCAGCGGAGGGGGGGCAACTAATGAAAAACTGTTTTTT.

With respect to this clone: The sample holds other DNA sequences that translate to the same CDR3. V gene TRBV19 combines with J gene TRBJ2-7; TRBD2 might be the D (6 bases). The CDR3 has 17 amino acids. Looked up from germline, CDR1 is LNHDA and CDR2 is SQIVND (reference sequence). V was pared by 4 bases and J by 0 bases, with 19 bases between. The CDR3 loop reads CASSTSGLAGSSYEQYF. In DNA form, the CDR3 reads TGTGCCAGTAGTACCTCGGGGTTGGCGGGAAGCTCCTACGAGCAGTACTTC.

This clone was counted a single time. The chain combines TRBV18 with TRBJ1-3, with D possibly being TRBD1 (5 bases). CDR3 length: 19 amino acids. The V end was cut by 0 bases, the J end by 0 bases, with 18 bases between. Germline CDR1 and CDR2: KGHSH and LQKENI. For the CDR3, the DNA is TGTGCCAGCTCACCACCTAGCATTAAGACAGAAGGCTCTGGAAACACCATATATTTT. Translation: CASSPPSIKTEGSGNTIYF.

The chain's CDR3 is CASSLSRGLTEAFF. In nucleotides, the CDR3 is TGTGCCAGCAGTTTATCCCGCGGGCTCACTGAAGCTTTCTTT. The rearrangement joins TRBV28 to TRBJ1-1, with D unresolved. The CDR3 has 14 amino acids. V was clipped by 1 base and J by 4 bases, with 10 bases between them. Germline CDR1 is MDHEN and CDR2 is SYDVKM.

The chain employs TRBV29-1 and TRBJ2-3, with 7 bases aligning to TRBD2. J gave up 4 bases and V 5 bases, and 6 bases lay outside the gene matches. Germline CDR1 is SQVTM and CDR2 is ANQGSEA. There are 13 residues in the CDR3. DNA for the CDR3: TGCAGCGTTCTCGGGAGGTTTGCAGATACGCAGTATTTT. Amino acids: CSVLGRFADTQYF.

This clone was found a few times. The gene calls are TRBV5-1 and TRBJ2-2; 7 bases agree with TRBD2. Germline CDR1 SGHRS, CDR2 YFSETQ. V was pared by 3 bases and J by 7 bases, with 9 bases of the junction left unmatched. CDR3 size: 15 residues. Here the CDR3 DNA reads TGCGCCAGCAGCTCCTTAGCGGGCGATTTCGGGGAGCTGTTTTTT. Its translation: CASSSLAGDFGELFF.

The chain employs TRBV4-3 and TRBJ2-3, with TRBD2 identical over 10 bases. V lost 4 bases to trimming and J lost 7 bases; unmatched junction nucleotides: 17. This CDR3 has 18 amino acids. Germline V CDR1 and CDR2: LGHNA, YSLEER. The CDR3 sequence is CASSPPRGLARPPHTQYF. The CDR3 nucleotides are TGCGCCAGCAGCCCACCCCGGGGACTAGCGAGACCCCCCCATACGCAGTATTTT.

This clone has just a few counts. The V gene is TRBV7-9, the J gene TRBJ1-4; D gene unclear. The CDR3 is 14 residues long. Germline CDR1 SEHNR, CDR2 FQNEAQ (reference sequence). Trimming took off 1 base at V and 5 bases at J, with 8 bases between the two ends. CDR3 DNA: TGTGCCAGCAGCTTAGAACAGATAAATGAAAAACTGTTTTTT. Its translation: CASSLEQINEKLFF.

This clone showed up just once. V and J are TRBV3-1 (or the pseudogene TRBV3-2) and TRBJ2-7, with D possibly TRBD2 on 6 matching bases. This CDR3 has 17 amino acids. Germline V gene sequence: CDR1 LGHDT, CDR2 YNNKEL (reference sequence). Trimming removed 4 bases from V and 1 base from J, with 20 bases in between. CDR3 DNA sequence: TGTGCCAGCAGCCGGGCCGTCGGGAGTCTAGGGTCCTACGAGCAGTACTTC. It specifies CASSRAVGSLGSYEQYF.

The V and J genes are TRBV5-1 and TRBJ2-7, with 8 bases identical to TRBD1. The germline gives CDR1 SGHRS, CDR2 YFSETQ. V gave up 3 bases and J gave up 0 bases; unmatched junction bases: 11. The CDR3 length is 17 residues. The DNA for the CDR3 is TGCGCCAGCAGCTGGGGGGCCCGGGACAGGATCTCCTACGAGCAGTACTTC. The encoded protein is CASSWGARDRISYEQYF.

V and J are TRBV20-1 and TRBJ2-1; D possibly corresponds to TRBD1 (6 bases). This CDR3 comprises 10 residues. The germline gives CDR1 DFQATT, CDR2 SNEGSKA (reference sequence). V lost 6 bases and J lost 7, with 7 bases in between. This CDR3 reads CSAQGNEQFF. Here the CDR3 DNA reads TGCAGTGCCCAGGGGAATGAGCAGTTCTTC.

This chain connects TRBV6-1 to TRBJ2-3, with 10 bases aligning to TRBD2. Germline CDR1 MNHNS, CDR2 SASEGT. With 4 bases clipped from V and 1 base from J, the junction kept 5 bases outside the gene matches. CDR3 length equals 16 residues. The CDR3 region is CASSASSGSGTDTQYF. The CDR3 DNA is TGTGCCAGCAGTGCCTCTAGCGGGAGTGGCACAGATACGCAGTATTTT.

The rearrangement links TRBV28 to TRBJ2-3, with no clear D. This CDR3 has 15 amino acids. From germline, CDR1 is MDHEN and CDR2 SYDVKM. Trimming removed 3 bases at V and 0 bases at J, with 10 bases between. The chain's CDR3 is CASSFQRQSTDTQYF. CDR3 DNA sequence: TGTGCCAGCAGTTTTCAACGACAAAGCACAGATACGCAGTATTTT.

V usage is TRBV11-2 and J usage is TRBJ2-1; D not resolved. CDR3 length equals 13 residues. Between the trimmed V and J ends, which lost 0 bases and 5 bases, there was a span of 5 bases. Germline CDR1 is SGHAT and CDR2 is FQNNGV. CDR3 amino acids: CASSLEINNEQFF. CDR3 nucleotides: TGTGCCAGCAGCTTAGAAATTAACAATGAGCAGTTCTTC.

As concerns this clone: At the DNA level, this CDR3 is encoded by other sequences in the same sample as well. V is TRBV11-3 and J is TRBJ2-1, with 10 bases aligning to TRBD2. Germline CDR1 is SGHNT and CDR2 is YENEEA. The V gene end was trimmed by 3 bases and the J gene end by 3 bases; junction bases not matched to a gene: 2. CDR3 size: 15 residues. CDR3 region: CASSFRTSGYNEQFF. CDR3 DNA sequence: TGTGCCAGCAGCTTCCGGACTAGCGGCTACAATGAGCAGTTCTTC.

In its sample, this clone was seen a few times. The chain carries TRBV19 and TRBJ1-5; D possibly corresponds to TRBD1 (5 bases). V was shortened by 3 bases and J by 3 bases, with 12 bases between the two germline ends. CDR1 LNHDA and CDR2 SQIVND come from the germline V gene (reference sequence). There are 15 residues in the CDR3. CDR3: CASSMHRKANQPQHF. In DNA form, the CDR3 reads TGTGCCAGTAGTATGCACAGGAAAGCCAATCAGCCCCAGCATTTT.

The CDR3: CASLPPSGHLNGYTF. The DNA for the CDR3 is TGTGCCAGCCTCCCACCGTCAGGTCACTTAAATGGCTACACCTTC. The chain uses TRBV28 and TRBJ1-2; unclear D gene. From germline, CDR1 is MDHEN and CDR2 SYDVKM. Trimming left V 8 bases short and J 6 bases short, with 22 bases between. The CDR3 spans 15 residues.

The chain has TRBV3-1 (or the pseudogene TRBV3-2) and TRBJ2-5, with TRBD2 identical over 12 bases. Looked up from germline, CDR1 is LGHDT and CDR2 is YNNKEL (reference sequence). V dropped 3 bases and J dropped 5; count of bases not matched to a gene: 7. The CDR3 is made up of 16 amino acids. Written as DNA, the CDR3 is TGTGCCAGCAGCCAGAACCCGGGACTAGCGGGTGAGACCCAGTACTTC. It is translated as CASSQNPGLAGETQYF.

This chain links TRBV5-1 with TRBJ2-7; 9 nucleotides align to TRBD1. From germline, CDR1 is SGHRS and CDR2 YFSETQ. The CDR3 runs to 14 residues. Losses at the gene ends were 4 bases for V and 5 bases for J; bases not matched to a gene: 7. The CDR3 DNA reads TGCGCCAGCAGCCCGAGACAGGGGGTAGACGAGCAGTACTTC. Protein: CASSPRQGVDEQYF.

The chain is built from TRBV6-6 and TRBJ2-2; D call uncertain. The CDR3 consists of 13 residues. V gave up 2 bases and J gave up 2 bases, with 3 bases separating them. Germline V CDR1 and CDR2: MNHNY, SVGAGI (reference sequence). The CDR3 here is CASSYPNTGELFF. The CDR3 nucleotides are TGTGCCAGCAGTTACCCAAACACCGGGGAGCTGTTTTTT.

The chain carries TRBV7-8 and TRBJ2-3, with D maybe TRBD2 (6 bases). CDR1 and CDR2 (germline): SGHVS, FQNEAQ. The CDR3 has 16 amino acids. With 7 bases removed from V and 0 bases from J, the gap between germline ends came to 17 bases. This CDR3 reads CASTYERRASTDTQYF. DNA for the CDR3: TGTGCCAGCACCTACGAGAGGAGGGCTAGCACAGATACGCAGTATTTT.

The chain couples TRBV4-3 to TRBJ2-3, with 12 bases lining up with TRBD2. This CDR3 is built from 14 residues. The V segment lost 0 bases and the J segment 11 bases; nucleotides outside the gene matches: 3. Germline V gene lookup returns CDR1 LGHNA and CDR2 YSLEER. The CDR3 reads CASSQDATSGGQYF. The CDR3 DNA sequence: TGCGCCAGCAGCCAAGATGCGACTAGCGGGGGGCAGTATTTT.

The CDR3 DNA is TGTGCCAGCACCTACGCGGACAGGGGGCATGGCTACACCTTC. This sequence encodes CASTYADRGHGYTF. This chain joins TRBV11-2 and TRBJ1-2; 11 bases line up with TRBD1. The CDR3 contains 14 residues. CDR1 and CDR2 from the germline V gene are SGHAT and FQNNGV. The ends lost 7 bases at V and 6 bases at J; junction bases unmatched: 7.

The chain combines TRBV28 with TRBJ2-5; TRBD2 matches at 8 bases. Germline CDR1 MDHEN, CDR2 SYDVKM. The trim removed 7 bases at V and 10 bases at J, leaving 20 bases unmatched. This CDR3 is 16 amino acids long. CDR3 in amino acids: CASIAGGATETSDQYF. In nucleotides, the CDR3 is TGTGCCAGCATTGCCGGGGGGGCGACGGAAACTTCGGACCAGTACTTC.

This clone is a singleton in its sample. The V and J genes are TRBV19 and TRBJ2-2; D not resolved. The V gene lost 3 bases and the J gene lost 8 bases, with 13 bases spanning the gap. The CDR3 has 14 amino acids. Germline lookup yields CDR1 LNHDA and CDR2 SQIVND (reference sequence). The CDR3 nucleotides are TGTGCCAGTAGTATTGTAGAGACATTTGGGGAGCTGTTTTTT. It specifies CASSIVETFGELFF.

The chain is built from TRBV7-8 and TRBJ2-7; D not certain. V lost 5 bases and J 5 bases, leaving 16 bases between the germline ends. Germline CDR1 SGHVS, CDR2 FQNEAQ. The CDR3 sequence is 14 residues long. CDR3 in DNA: TGTGCCAGCAGCATTAGACAAATCATCCACGAGCAGTACTTC. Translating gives CASSIRQIIHEQYF.

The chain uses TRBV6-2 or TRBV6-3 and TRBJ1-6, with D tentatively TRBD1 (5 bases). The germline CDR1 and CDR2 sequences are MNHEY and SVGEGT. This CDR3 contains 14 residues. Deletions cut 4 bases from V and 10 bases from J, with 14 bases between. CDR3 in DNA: TGTGCCAGCAGTTTGGGGACTCTGGGGTCACCCCTCCACTTT. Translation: CASSLGTLGSPLHF.

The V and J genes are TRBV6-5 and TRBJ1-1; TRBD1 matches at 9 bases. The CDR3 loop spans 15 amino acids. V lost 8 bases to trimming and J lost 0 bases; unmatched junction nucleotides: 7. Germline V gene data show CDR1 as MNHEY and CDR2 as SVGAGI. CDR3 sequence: CASQLGQGMNTEAFF. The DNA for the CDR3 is TGTGCCAGCCAGCTCGGACAGGGGATGAACACTGAAGCTTTCTTT.

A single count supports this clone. The CDR3 bases are TGTGCCAGCAGCTTGGCTAATAGCGATGCCGGGGAGCTGTTTTTT. This sequence encodes CASSLANSDAGELFF. The genes are TRBV5-5 and TRBJ2-2, with a tentative D call TRBD2 (5 bases). Germline CDR1 SGHKS, CDR2 YYEKEE (reference sequence). The ends were cut back, 0 bases at V and 6 bases at J, with 12 bases in the middle. The length of the CDR3 is 15 residues.

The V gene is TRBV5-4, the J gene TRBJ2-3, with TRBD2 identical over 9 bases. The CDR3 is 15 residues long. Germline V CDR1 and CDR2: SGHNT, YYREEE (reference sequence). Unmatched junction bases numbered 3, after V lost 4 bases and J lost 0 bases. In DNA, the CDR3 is TGTGCCAGCAGCCTAGCGGGGCATAGCACAGATACGCAGTATTTT. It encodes CASSLAGHSTDTQYF.